The present T cell receptor (beta chain) was sequenced within a study of shared clonotypes between healthy human individuals. This CDR3 contains 16 residues. The germline V gene encodes CDR1 SGHRS and CDR2 YFSETQ. With 0 bases clipped from V and 2 bases from J, the junction kept 3 bases outside the gene matches. Original analysis: Junction-only immunoSEQ data arrived without quality scores, meaning filtering differed. Using immunoSEQ multiplex PCR, the repertoire was profiled, and TCRdb retains in-frame clones only, with some absent. From that table come the V and J calls and clone size; the DNA was used to work out D and trimming. This table has approximately 2,000,000 clones, approximately 92% appearing once. In the case of this clone: The antigen is unknown.

Terminally differentiated effector memory CD45RA+ cells were excluded by CCR7 positive selection of CD45RO-negative cells. Study conclusions and caveats: Rarefaction showed that sequencing of sorted subsets was incomplete (despite large depth).

The sequence was collected from a man aged 18 to 30 in good health. Some clones in this sample may be carry-over from other donors' samples. The sample comprised naive CD8+ T cells from PBMCs. The rearrangement links TRBV5-1 to TRBJ2-1, with TRBD1 matching 9 bases. CDR3 sequence reads: CASSLEDRGAYNEQFF. The CDR3 DNA is TGCGCCAGCAGCTTGGAGGACAGGGGAGCCTACAATGAGCAGTTCTTC.